Detailed here is one TCR beta chain. These data belong to a study of blood T cell repertoires in COVID-19. Across the whole study: The study drew acute and convalescent COVID-19 samples from the United States, Italy and Spain.

Source study methods: Using reference gene primer amplification, nucleated cell counts were estimated. Assay used: immunoSEQ multiplex PCR; TCRdb lists only in-frame clones, some missing. The V and J calls and the clone size are those of that table, but D and trimming were determined from the DNA. This table has roughly 220,000 clones, 90% appearing once. V gave up 2 bases and J gave up 7 bases, with 13 bases separating them. This CDR3 comprises 14 residues. Germline CDR1 and CDR2: MNHEY and SVGEGT. This chain uses TRBV6-2 or TRBV6-3 with TRBJ2-3; the D gene is possibly TRBD2 (5 bases). This TCR was sampled from a man aged 25 to 40 who had been exposed to COVID-19. Sequencing was performed on PBMCs or T cells enriched from blood (not recorded which). Written as DNA, the CDR3 is TGTGCCAGCAGTTACGAGGGCGGACGTTATACGCAGTATTTT. Translated, it gives CASSYEGGRYTQYF.